This TCR beta chain was identified during a study of cytomegalovirus exposure and HLA in healthy donors (dated by TCRdb to 2017 to 2019). The study in broad terms: According to a later analysis, one platform produced both the roughly 110 validation repertoires and the 700 or so repertoires of the first cohort. The study aimed to test whether cataloging public T cell receptors could reveal signatures of past pathogen exposure. In addition to the first cohort of roughly 700 subjects, a separate validation cohort of approximately 130 different subjects was used. High-throughput TCR immunosequencing, statistical association of individual TCRs with disease status, and machine learning were combined to predict cytomegalovirus infection status. What the study reported, not specific to this receptor: The authors suggested that the approach could potentially be generalized to other disease states and immunological phenotypes. The classifier was reported to diagnose cytomegalovirus status with high specificity and sensitivity in both the original and validation cohorts. A total of about 180 TCR beta chains were listed by the study as associated with cytomegalovirus. While some public TCRs were present in many individuals, most TCR sequences turned up only very rarely across donors. Three of the identified cytomegalovirus-associated TCR beta chains were confirmed in vitro to be specific for cytomegalovirus antigens. A later analysis found that TCRs clustered in the first cohort also tended to co-occur in the roughly 120 validation repertoires, with 90% to 95% of cluster scores above 0. A later analysis had no HLA typing for the validation cohort, so co-occurrence there was scored across all 130 or so repertoires.

The receptor library was made with the immunoSEQ multiplex PCR assay. The published analysis was carried out like this. A statistical classification framework was built to diagnose cytomegalovirus status from the catalog of TCR beta chain sequences. Held by TCRdb, this immuneACCESS table contains in-frame sequences only and omits some clones. Under half of the omission traces to an unresolved V gene where checked; the cause of the rest is unknown. That table furnishes V, J and clone size, whereas the DNA furnished D and trimming. This sample is represented by roughly 180,000 clones; roughly 86% of them were singletons. The ten top clones hold about 7.7% of the sample. CDR3 length: 21 amino acids, cysteine to phenylalanine. Only the CDR3 portion is preserved as DNA: 63 bases, with reading frame beginning at the first base. CDR1 and CDR2 are read off the germline V gene as MDHEN and SYDVKM. The germline V end is reduced by 4 bases and the J end by 7 bases; junction bases left unmatched: 22.

The donors belonged to the validation cohort of under 150 subjects, which was separate from the approximately 700-subject first cohort. With respect to this clone: It has no known antigen specificity. The record has no base qualities; no much larger clone is one base away.

This sequence uses TRBV28 and TRBJ2-5, and 15 junction bases match TRBD2. Input material: PBMCs. This TCR came from a man aged 25 to 40 in good health and CMV-seropositive. The DNA sequence is as follows: TGTGCCAGCAGTTCCCCGGCCCTGGGACTAGCGGGAGGTACTCTCGGTTGGACCCAGTACTTC. Translated, it gives CASSSPALGLAGGTLGWTQYF.